The clone carrying this T cell receptor beta chain came up a few times. What it binds is unknown. This sample was taken from a study of cytomegalovirus exposure and HLA in healthy donors. Study context: Early on, a data release was issued that held some 91 million unique TCRs from HLA-typed donors. When fewer than 500 donors were genotyped, more than 70% of them were found to fall in the Caucasian-associated ancestry cluster.

It was with 60 Vbeta and 13 Jbeta primers that the PCR ran. The assay was immunoSEQ multiplex PCR, and TCRdb's table has in-frame clones only and misses some. The sample has 88,000 or so clones, over 60% seen once. Broader study findings: Some highly shared sequence variants likely arose as a pipeline artifact. The presence/absence work took it that sequencing depth was about the same across donors.

The V and J ends lost 7 bases and 3 bases, in that order; junction bases with no gene match: 13. The CDR3 spans 17 residues. CDR1 and CDR2 from the germline V gene are MDHEN and SYDVKM. The TCR sequence derives from a male donor in good health and CMV-seropositive. The material sequenced was PBMCs. V usage is TRBV28 and J usage is TRBJ1-4; TRBD1 matches 8 bases. CDR3 in amino acids: CASTLNQGALPNEKLFF. As DNA, the CDR3 is TGTGCCAGCACCCTGAACCAGGGGGCCCTTCCTAATGAAAAACTGTTTTTT.